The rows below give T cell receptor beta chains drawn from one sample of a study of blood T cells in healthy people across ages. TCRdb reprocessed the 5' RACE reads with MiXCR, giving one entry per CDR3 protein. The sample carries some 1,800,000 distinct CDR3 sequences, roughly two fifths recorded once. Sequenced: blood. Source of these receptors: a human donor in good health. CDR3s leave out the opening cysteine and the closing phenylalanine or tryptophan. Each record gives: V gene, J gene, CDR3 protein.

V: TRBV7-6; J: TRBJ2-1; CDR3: ASSLLAGRNEQF
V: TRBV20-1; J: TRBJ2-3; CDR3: SARGNTQY
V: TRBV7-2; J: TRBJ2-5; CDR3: ASSSAFFQETQY
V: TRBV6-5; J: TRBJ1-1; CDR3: ASIITSSTPVATEAF
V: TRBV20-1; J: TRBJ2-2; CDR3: SASSTGELF
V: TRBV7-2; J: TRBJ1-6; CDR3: ASSLEAQRWNPNSPLH
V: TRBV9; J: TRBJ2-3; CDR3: ASSEFDGRATDTQY
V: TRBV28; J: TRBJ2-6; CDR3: ASSTIKGILGSGANVLT
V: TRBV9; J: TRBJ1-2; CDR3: ASSAPRGGSTLNYGYT
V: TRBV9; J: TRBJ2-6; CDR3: ASSVVGTSGANVLT
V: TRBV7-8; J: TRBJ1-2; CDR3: ASRIDRGRSSGYT
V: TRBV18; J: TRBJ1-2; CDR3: ASSPGRNNYGYT
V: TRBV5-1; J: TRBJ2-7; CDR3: ASSHQPGTRFYEQY
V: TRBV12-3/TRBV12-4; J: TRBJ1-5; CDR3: ASRGMGNQPQH
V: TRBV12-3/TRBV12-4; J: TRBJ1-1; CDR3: ASRTDRLNTEAF
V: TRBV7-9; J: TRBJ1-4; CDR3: ASSSGQVSSLLF
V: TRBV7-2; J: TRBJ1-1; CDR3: ASSLSLAQTGAF
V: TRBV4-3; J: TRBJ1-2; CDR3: ASSQRTQGAGGYT
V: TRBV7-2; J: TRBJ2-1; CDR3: ASSPPDRGQF
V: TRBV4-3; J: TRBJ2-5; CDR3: ASSQDEGGEETQY
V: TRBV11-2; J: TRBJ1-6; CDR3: ASSHGPYNSPLH
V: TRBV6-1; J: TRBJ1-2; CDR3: ASRSDRIYGYT
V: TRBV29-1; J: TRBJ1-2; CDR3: SVEMAEFYGYT
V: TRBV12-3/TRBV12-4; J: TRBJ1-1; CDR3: ASRFGQLNTEAF
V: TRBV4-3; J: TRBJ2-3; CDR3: ASSRRGPASRDTQY
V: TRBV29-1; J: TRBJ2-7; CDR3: SVEKAYEQY
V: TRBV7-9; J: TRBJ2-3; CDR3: AGFSGGASTDTQY
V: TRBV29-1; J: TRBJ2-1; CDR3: GVGTGAELYNEQF
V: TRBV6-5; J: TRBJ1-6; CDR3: ASSFPPGGRNSPLH
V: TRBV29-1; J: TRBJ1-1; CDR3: SVAGGAANTEAF
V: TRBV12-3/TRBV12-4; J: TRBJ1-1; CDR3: ASSPPGRVTGAF
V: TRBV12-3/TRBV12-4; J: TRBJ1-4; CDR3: ASIPGSDEKLF
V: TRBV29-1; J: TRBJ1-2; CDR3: SADQGQGMAYGYT
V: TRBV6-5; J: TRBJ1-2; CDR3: ASSPLSGGGYT
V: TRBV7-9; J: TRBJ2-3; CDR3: ASSFNPITDTQY
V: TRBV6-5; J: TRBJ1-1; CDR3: ASSRPGQGNTEAF
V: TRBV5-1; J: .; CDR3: ASRSIPGTHDEQY
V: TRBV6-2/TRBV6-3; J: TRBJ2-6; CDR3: ASSSGQTSGANVLT
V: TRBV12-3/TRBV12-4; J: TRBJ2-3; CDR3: ASSPFGLAGGSGDTQY
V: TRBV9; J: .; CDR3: ASSVEVGGLYNEQY
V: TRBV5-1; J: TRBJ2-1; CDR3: ASNPFGGDEQF
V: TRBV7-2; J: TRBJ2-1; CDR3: ASSWGLAGGLEQF
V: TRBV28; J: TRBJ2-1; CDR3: ASSLGRYYNEQF
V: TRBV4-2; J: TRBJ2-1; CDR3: ASSQDGGVARNEQF
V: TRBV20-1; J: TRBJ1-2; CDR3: SARVPGKGYGYT
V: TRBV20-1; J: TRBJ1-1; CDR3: SARVRTSVTEAF
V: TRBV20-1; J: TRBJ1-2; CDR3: SAPAEEDYGYT
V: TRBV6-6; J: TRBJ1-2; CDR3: ASSYRYGTKDGYT